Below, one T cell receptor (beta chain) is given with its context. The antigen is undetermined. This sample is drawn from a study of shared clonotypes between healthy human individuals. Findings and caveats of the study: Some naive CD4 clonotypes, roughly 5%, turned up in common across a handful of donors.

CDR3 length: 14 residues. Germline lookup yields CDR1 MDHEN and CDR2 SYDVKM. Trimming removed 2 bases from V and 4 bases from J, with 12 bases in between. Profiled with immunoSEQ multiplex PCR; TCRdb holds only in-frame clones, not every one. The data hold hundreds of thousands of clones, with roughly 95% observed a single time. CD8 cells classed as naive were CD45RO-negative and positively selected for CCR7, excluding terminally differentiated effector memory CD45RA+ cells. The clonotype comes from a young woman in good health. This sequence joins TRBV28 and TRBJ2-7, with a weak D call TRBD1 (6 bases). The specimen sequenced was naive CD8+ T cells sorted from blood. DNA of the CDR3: TGTGCCAGCAGTTTAGGCGCAGGGGTTTACGAGCAGTACTTC. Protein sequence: CASSLGAGVYEQYF.